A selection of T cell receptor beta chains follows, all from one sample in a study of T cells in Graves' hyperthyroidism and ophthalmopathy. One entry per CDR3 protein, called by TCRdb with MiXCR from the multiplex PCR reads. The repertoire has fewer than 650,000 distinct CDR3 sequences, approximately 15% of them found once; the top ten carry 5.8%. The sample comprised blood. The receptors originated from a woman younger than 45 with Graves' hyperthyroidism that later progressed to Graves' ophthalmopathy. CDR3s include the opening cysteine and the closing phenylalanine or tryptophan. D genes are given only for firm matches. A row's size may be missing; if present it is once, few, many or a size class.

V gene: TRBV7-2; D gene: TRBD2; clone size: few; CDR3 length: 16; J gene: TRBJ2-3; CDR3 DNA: TGTGCCAGCAGCTTAACTGGGGGGGGGGTAAGGTATACGCAGTATTTT; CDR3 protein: CASSLTGGGVRYTQYF
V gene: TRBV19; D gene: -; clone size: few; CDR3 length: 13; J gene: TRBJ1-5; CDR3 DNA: TGTGCCAGTACCCCGGGGGGCGATCAGCCCCAGCATTTT; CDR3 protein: CASTPGGDQPQHF
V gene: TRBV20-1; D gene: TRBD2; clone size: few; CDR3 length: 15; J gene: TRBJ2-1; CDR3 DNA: TGCAGTGCCCAGGCGGTCGGTCGGGGGGACAATGAGCAGTTCTTC; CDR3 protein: CSAQAVGRGDNEQFF
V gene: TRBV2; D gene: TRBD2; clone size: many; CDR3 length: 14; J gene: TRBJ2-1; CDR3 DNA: TGTGCCAGCAGTTACACTAGCGGGCGGAATGAGCAGTTCTTC; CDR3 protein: CASSYTSGRNEQFF
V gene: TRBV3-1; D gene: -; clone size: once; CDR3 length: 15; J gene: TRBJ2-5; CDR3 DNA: TGTGCCAGCAGCCCCGGAGTCCAGAACCAAGAGACCCAGTACTTC; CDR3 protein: CASSPGVQNQETQYF
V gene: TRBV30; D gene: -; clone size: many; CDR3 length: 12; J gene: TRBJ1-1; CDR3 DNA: TGTGCCTGGAGTATAGGGAACACTGAAGCTTTCTTT; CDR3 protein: CAWSIGNTEAFF
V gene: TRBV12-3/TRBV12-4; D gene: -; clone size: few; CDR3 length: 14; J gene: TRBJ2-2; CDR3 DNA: TGTGCCAGCACTCCGACAACCAACACCGGGGAGCTGTTTTTT; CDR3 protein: CASTPTTNTGELFF
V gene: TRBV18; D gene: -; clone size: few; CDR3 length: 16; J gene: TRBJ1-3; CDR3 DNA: TGTGCCAGCTCACCACGACAGCAGAGCTCTGGAAACACCATATATTTT; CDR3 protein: CASSPRQQSSGNTIYF
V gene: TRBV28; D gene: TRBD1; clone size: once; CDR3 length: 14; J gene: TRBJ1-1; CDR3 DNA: TGTGCCAGCAGTGCTCGGACAGGGGTCGCTGAAGCTTTCTTT; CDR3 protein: CASSARTGVAEAFF
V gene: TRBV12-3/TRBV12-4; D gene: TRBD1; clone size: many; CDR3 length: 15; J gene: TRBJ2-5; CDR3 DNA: TGTGCCAGCACCCTGGACAGGGGATTGGGAGAGACCCAGTACTTC; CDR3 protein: CASTLDRGLGETQYF
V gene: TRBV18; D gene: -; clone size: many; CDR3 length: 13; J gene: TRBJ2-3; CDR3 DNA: TGTGCCAGCTCACCGGGCGCAGGGGATACGCAGTATTTT; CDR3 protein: CASSPGAGDTQYF
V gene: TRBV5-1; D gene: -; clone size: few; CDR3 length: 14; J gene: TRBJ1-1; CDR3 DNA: TGCGCCAGCAGCTTGTCGCCCAGCAATCGGGAAGCTTTCTTT; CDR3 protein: CASSLSPSNREAFF
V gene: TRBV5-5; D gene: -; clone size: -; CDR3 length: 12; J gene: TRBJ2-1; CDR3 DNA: TGTGCCGGCAGCTTTTACAGCGGTGAGCAGTTCTTC; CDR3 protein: CAGSFYSGEQFF
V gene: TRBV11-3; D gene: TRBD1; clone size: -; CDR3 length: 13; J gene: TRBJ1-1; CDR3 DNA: TGTGCCAGCAGCTTAGCAGGGGGAGGCAAAGCTTTCTTT; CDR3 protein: CASSLAGGGKAFF
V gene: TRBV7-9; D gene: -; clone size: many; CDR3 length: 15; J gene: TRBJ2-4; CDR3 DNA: TGTGCCAGCAGCTTAGCGGGAGGCGCAAAAAACATTCAGTACTTC; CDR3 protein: CASSLAGGAKNIQYF
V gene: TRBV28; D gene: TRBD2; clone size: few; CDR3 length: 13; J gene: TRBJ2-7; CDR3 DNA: TGTGCCAGCAGGCAAGCGGGAGGTAGCGAGCAGTACTTC; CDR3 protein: CASRQAGGSEQYF
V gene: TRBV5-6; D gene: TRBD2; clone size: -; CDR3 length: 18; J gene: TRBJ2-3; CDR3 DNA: TGTGCCAGCAGCTTAGGTCTTCTTAGCGGGAGCGGCACAGATACGCAGTATTTT; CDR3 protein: CASSLGLLSGSGTDTQYF
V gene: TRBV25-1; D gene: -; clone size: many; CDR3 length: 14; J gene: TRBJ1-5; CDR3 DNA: TGTGCCAGCAGTGTTTTACGTAGCAATCAGCCCCAGCATTTT; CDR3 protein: CASSVLRSNQPQHF
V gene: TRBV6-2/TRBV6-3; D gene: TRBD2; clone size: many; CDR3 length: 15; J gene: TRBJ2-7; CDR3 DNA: TGTGCCAGCACTCGGGAGGGGCAAGGAACCTACGAGCAGTACTTC; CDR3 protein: CASTREGQGTYEQYF
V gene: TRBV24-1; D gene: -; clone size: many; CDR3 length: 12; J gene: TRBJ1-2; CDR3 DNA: TGTGCCACCAGTGCCGGGTTCGGTGGCTACACCTTC; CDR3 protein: CATSAGFGGYTF
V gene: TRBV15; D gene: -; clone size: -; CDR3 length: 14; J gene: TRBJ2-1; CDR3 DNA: TGTGCCACCAGCAGAGATCATGTAGGTTATGAGCAGTTCTTC; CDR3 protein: CATSRDHVGYEQFF
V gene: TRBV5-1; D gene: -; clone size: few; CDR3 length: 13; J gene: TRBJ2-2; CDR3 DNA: TGCGCCAGCAGCTTGGGGGAGTACGGGGAGCTGTTTTTT; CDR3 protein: CASSLGEYGELFF
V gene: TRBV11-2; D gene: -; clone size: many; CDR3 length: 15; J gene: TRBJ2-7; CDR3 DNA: TGTGCCAGCAGCTTAGCGGGGACTGCCGGTTACGAGCAGTACTTC; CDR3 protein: CASSLAGTAGYEQYF
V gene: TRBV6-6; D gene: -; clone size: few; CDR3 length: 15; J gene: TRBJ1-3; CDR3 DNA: TGTGCCAGCAGTTACGACAGGCTCTCTGGAAACACCATATATTTT; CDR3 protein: CASSYDRLSGNTIYF
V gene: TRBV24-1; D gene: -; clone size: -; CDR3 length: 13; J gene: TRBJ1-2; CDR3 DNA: TGTGCCACCAGTGATTTTTTCCAGGGCTTCTACACCTTC; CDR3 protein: CATSDFFQGFYTF
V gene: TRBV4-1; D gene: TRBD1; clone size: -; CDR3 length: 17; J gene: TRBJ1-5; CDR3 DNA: TGCGCCAGCAGCCCGTACCTCACAGGGGACTCTAATCAGCCCCAGCATTTT; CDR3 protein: CASSPYLTGDSNQPQHF
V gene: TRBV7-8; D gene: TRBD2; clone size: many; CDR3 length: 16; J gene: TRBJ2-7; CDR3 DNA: TGTGCCAGCAGCTTAGCGACTAGCGGGCATTCCTACGAGCAGTACTTC; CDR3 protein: CASSLATSGHSYEQYF
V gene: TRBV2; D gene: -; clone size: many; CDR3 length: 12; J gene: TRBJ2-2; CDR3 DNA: TGTGCCAGCCGACAGGGAGGAAGGGAGCTGTTTTTT; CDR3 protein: CASRQGGRELFF
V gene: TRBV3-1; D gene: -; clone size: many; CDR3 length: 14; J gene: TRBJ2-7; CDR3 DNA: TGTGCCAGCACCCCGGGACTTTACTCCTACGAGCAGTACTTC; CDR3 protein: CASTPGLYSYEQYF
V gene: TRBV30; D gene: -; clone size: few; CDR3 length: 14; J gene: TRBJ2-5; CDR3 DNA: TGTGCCTGGAGTGCCCTCAGGGGCCAAGAGACCCAGTACTTC; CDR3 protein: CAWSALRGQETQYF
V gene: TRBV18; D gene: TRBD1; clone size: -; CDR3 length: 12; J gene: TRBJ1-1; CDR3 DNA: TGTGCCAGCTCCCTTGGTCAGGGGGGAACTTTCTTT; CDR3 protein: CASSLGQGGTFF
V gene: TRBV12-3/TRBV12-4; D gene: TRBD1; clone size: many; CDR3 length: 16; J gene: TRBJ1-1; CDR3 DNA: TGTGCCAGCAGATCCCGGGACAGGGGAGGGAACACTGAAGCTTTCTTT; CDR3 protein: CASRSRDRGGNTEAFF
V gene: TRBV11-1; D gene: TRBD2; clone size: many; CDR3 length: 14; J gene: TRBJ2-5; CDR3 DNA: TGTGCCAGCAGCTTAGGACTAGCGGGGCAGACCCAGTACTTC; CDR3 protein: CASSLGLAGQTQYF
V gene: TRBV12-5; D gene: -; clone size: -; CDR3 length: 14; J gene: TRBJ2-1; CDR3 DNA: TGTGCTAGTGCGGGGGTAAGATCCTACAATGAGCAGTTCTTC; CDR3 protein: CASAGVRSYNEQFF
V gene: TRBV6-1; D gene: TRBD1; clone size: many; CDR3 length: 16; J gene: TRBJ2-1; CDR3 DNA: TGTGCCAGCTCGGGCCCGGGACAGTGGGCCTACAATGAGCAGTTCTTC; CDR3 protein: CASSGPGQWAYNEQFF
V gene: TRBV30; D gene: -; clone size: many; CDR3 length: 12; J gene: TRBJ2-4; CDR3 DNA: TGTGCCTGGAGTGAAACCAAAAACATTCAGTACTTC; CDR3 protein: CAWSETKNIQYF
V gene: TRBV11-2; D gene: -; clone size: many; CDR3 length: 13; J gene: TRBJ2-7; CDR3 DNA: TGTGCCAGCAGCTTAGGTTCCCCCTACGAGCAGTACTTC; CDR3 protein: CASSLGSPYEQYF
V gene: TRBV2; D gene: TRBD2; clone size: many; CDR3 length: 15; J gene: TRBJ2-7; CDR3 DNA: TGTGCCAGCCGCGAGCGAGGACTAGCGGACTACGAGCAGTACTTC; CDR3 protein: CASRERGLADYEQYF